This TCR beta chain was observed in a study of memory CD8 T cells in hepatitis C reinfection. Study-wide context: A positive HCV RNA test after two negatives ≥60 days apart defined reinfection. Peak reinfection samples were taken 3 to 8 weeks after detection.

Time point meaning: peak reinfection, 3 to 8 weeks after reinfection detection. Sorted cells were sequenced directly ex vivo without any in vitro expansion. Donors were people who inject drugs in the Montreal HEPCO cohort. Trimming took 1 base from V and 0 from J; bases not matched to a gene: 14. The CDR3 totals 19 residues. Germline values: CDR1 SGHRS, CDR2 YFSETQ. Assay used: immunoSEQ multiplex PCR; TCRdb lists only in-frame clones, some missing. The sample records about 45,000 clones, roughly 88% being singletons. Study observations and caveats: Conclusions on public clonotypes and secondary clearance were not definitive with five donors.

Concerning this clone itself: Its target is unknown.

This sequence was found in a man between 18 and 29 years old with hepatitis C virus infection. The V and J genes are TRBV5-1 and TRBJ2-7; the match to TRBD1 covers 9 bases. Sequencing was carried out using naive CD8+ T cells sorted from blood. This CDR3 is CASSLQFLPGTGSSYEQYF. The DNA of the CDR3 is TGCGCCAGCAGCTTGCAGTTTCTCCCCGGGACAGGGTCCTCCTACGAGCAGTACTTC.